This TCR beta chain was identified during a study of blood T cell repertoires in COVID-19. About the study: There were acute and convalescent COVID-19 samples, and they came from the United States, Italy and Spain. PBMCs, B-cell-depleted T cells, or T cells provided the cDNA or gDNA that made up the material.

Authors' data handling: Estimation of nucleated cell counts relied on the amplification of reference gene primers. Sequencing was performed with immunoSEQ multiplex PCR; in TCRdb, only in-frame clones are kept and a portion is missing. The V and J calls and clone size were taken over from that table, and D and trimming were inferred from the DNA. The repertoire includes roughly 140,000 clones, 80% to 90% of them detected once, and around 7.2% sits in the top ten. This clone was recorded only once. V was pared by 1 base and J by 3 bases, with 8 bases between. Germline V gene lookup returns CDR1 LGHNA and CDR2 YNFKEQ. This CDR3 comprises 14 residues.

The source is a woman aged 45-65 years in a cohort sampled during active or convalescent COVID-19. Sequencing input: peripheral blood. V gene TRBV4-2 combines with J gene TRBJ2-3, with a possible D match to TRBD2 (6 bases). This chain's CDR3 is CASSQVEGTDTQYF. CDR3 DNA: TGTGCCAGCAGCCAAGTGGAGGGGACAGATACGCAGTATTTT.